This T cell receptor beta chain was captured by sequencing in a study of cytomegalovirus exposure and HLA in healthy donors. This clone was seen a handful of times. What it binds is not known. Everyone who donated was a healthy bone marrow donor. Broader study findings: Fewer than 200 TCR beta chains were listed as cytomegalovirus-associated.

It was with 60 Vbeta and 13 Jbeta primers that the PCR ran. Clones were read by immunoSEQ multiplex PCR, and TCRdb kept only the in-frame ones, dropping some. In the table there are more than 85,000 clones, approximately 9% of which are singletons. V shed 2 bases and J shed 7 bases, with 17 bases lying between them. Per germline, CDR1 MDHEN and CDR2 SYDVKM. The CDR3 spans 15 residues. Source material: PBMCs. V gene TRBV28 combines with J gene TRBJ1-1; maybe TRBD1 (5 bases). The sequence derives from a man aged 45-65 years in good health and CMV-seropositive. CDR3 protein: CASSLNSAGRGEAFF. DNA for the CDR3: TGTGCCAGCAGTTTAAATAGTGCAGGGCGAGGTGAAGCTTTCTTT.